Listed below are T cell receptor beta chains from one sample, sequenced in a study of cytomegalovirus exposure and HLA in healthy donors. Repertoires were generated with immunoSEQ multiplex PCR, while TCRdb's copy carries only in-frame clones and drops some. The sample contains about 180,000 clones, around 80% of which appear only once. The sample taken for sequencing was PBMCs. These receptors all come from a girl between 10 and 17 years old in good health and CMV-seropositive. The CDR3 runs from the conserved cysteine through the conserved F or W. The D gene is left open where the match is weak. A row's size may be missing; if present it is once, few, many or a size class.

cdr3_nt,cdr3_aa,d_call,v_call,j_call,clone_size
TGTGCCAGCAGCCCGGGAGCCAGCACAGATACGCAGTATTTT,CASSPGASTDTQYF,.,TRBV7-2,TRBJ2-3,.
TGTGCCTGGAGTCCGACAGATACGCAGTATTTT,CAWSPTDTQYF,.,TRBV30,TRBJ2-3,.
TGTGCCAGTAGTCCCCGAGGGGCGGGAGAGGTTAGGGAGACCCAGTACTTC,CASSPRGAGEVRETQYF,TRBD2,TRBV19,TRBJ2-5,.
TGCGCCAGCAGCTTGTTTACCCTAGCGGGAGCGGGGTACAATGAGCAGTTCTTC,CASSLFTLAGAGYNEQFF,TRBD2,TRBV5-1,TRBJ2-1,.
TGTGCCATCAGTGACCCGGACAGGGGGTTAGGTGGGGCCAACGTCCTGACTTTC,CAISDPDRGLGGANVLTF,TRBD1,TRBV10-3,TRBJ2-6,.
TGCGCCAGCAGCCCGACGGGTCCAGAGGCCCAGCCCCAGCATTTT,CASSPTGPEAQPQHF,.,TRBV5-1,TRBJ1-5,.
TGTGCCAGCAGTGGGCGGCAGGGGGCAATGAACACTGAAGCTTTCTTT,CASSGRQGAMNTEAFF,TRBD1,TRBV7-8,TRBJ1-1,.
TGTGCCAGCAGTTTACATAGTTTAAACACAGATACGCAGTATTTT,CASSLHSLNTDTQYF,.,TRBV28,TRBJ2-3,.
TGTGCCCTTAGGGGGACAAACAGAGAGACCCAGTACTTC,CALRGTNRETQYF,.,TRBV27,TRBJ2-5,.
TGTGCCTGGAGTCCTCTCTACGAGCAGTACTTC,CAWSPLYEQYF,.,TRBV30,TRBJ2-7,.
TGTGCCAGCAGCCCAGCCACAGTGAAAGTAGACTACGAGCAGTACTTC,CASSPATVKVDYEQYF,.,TRBV7-9,TRBJ2-7,.
TGTGCCAGCAGCTGGGGACAGGGGGCCACCGGGGAGCTGTTTTTT,CASSWGQGATGELFF,TRBD1,TRBV5-8,TRBJ2-2,.
TGTGCTAGTGGTTTGGGCGGGACAGGCCAAGAGACCCAGTACTTC,CASGLGGTGQETQYF,TRBD1,TRBV12-5,TRBJ2-5,.
TGTGCCATCAGTGAGTCGAACAGTAATAGCAATCAGCCCCAGCATTTT,CAISESNSNSNQPQHF,.,TRBV10-3,TRBJ1-5,.
TGTGCCAGCAGTAGCGAGGGACAGGGAACTGAAGCTTTCTTT,CASSSEGQGTEAFF,TRBD1,TRBV6-5,TRBJ1-1,.
TGTGCCAGCAGCCCGGGACTGATAAATCAGCCCCAGCATTTT,CASSPGLINQPQHF,.,TRBV5-6,TRBJ1-5,.
TGCGCCAGCAGCTTACCCCGGGGGGGGGATACGCAGTATTTT,CASSLPRGGDTQYF,TRBD2,TRBV5-1,TRBJ2-3,.
TGTGCCAGCAGCTTAGTAGCGGGAGGGCCGATAAGTCACAATGAGCAGTTCTTC,CASSLVAGGPISHNEQFF,TRBD2,TRBV7-2,TRBJ2-1,.
TGCGCCAGCAGCCTCATAGAGGCAGGGGTCAGCAATCAGCCCCAGCATTTT,CASSLIEAGVSNQPQHF,.,TRBV4-1,TRBJ1-5,.
TGTGCCAGCAGCCTTAACAGGGTACAAGCCAAAAACATTCAGTACTTC,CASSLNRVQAKNIQYF,.,TRBV6-6,TRBJ2-4,once
TGTGCCAGCAGCGCCGGGACTAGCGGGACTACGCAGTATTTT,CASSAGTSGTTQYF,TRBD2,TRBV11-3,TRBJ2-3,.
TGTGCCAGCAGTTCTCCCAGAGACGGGGCAACTAATGAAAAACTGTTTTTT,CASSSPRDGATNEKLFF,.,TRBV28,TRBJ1-4,.
TGTGCCAGCTCACTTCCCTCTAGCGGGAGGGAGCAGTACTTC,CASSLPSSGREQYF,TRBD2,TRBV18,TRBJ2-7,few
TGCAGCGGGCTGACAGGGAGCTCCTACGAGCAGTACTTC,CSGLTGSSYEQYF,TRBD1,TRBV29-1,TRBJ2-7,.
TGCGCCAGCAGCCAAGCGGCGACTAGCGGGGGCTATGAGCAGTTCTTC,CASSQAATSGGYEQFF,TRBD2,TRBV4-1,TRBJ2-1,.
TGTGCCAGCAGCGGACAGGGGGTTGGCAATCAGCCCCAGCATTTT,CASSGQGVGNQPQHF,TRBD1,TRBV2,TRBJ1-5,.
TGTGCCAGCAGTTTATCGAGTCCGGGACAGTCGGCTTTCTTT,CASSLSSPGQSAFF,TRBD1,TRBV27,TRBJ1-1,.
TGTGCCACCAGGAGAGGACTAGCGGAGAACACAGATACGCAGTATTTT,CATRRGLAENTDTQYF,TRBD2,TRBV15,TRBJ2-3,few
TGTGCCAGCAGTTACTGGTCAGGGGGGACCACTGAAGCTTTCTTT,CASSYWSGGTTEAFF,TRBD1,TRBV6-5,TRBJ1-1,.
TGTGCCAGCAGCCCCCGGACAGGGGGGGGTTCTGGGGCCAACGTCCTGACTTTC,CASSPRTGGGSGANVLTF,TRBD1,TRBV4-2,TRBJ2-6,.
TGTGCCAGTAGTATAGGTTTTGCGGGTAAGACTGAAGCTTTCTTT,CASSIGFAGKTEAFF,.,TRBV19,TRBJ1-1,.
TGTGCCAGTACGAGGGACAGGAGAGAAGAGACCCAGTACTTC,CASTRDRREETQYF,TRBD1,TRBV19,TRBJ2-5,.
TGCGCCAGCAGCTTGGAGGGGGATCTTGGAAACACCATATATTTT,CASSLEGDLGNTIYF,.,TRBV5-1,TRBJ1-3,few